A single count supports the clone carrying this TCR beta chain. Its matching antigen is unknown. This CDR3 is 14 amino acids long. The V end lost 5 bases, the J end lost 0 bases, and 10 bases lay between the germline ends. Per the germline V gene, CDR1 is LNHNV and CDR2 is YYDKDF (reference sequence). The data were obtained in a study of sequential checkpoint blockade in melanoma. Here immunoSEQ multiplex PCR was the method, and the copy in TCRdb shows in-frame clones only, minus some. Here the sample spans under 4,500 clones, about a fifth being singletons. Findings of the study overall: Clinical benefit was about 30 times likelier when tumor T-cell fraction and clonality increased.

Regarding treatment: randomized to nivolumab then ipilimumab (arm A) or the reverse (arm B). The source of this sequence is a human donor with melanoma. The sequencing here drew on tumor tissue (inferred from file names), taken from a patient given nivolumab and ipilimumab in sequence. V and J are TRBV15 and TRBJ1-2; no clear D gene. In DNA, the CDR3 is TGTGCCACCAGCCCGGGTACCACTAACTATGGCTACACCTTC. Its translation: CATSPGTTNYGYTF. Drawing the rest from reference TRBV15 and TRBJ1-2, the complete variable domain is DAMVIQNPRYQVTQFGKPVTLSCSQTLNHNVMYWYQQKSSQAPKLLFHYYDKDFNNEADTPDNFQSRRPNTSFCFLDIRSPGLGDTAMYLCATSPGTTNYGYTFGSGTRLTVV.